This record covers a single T cell receptor (beta chain). The source of the sample is a study of blood T cell repertoires in COVID-19. In the study overall: From the United States, Italy and Spain came samples of acute and convalescent COVID-19. Nucleic acid was either cDNA or gDNA, and it came from T cells, B-cell-depleted T cells, or PBMCs.

In the original processing: Amplification of reference gene primers was used by the study to estimate nucleated cell counts. Profiling relied on immunoSEQ multiplex PCR, and the TCRdb table lists in-frame clones only, not all of them. D and trimming were read from the DNA, whereas the V and J calls and clone size are those reported in that table. The table lists 100,000 to 130,000 clones, around 90% of them singletons. Sequencing used peripheral blood. The source of this sequence is a man aged 35 to 55 with active or convalescent COVID-19.

This chain's CDR3 is CASSRFSLLNEKLFF. CDR3 sequence (DNA): TGTGCCAGCAGCCGTTTTTCTTTACTCAATGAAAAACTGTTTTTT. V gene TRBV27 combines with J gene TRBJ1-4; D call uncertain. With 6 bases removed from V and 5 bases from J, the gap between germline ends came to 16 bases. This CDR3 has 15 amino acids. Germline V gene data show CDR1 as MNHEY and CDR2 as SMNVEV (reference sequence).